This T cell receptor (beta chain) was sequenced in a study of identical twins. Study-wide results and limits: Models underestimated out-of-frame TCR alpha sharing in monozygotic twins. Cross-sectional statistics underpinned the conclusions; the same donors were not followed.

A universal primer site was added by template switching, and unique molecular identifiers were carried by the cDNA. MiXCR, applied by TCRdb to the 5' RACE reads, yields one record per CDR3 protein. The table lists 1,800,000 or so distinct CDR3 sequences, around a third of them singletons. Note on this clonotype: The antigen is unknown.

The CDR3 is 13 amino acids. In germline, CDR1 is DFQATT, CDR2 SNEGSKA (reference sequence). Sequencing input: cord blood. This chain uses TRBV20-1 with TRBJ2-7; 7 bases match TRBD2. The J call may be faulty, since TRBJ2-5 better matches the DNA end. The receptor was isolated from a newborn girl in good health. The CDR3 DNA reads as TGCAGTGCTCGGGACTATATGCAAGAGACCCAGTACTTC. Its protein is CSARDYMQETQYF.